This T cell receptor beta chain was sequenced for a study of siplizumab effects on memory and regulatory T cells (dated by TCRdb to the late 2010s). Looking at the study overall: The effect of the anti-CD2 antibody siplizumab on alloreactive T-cell subsets was examined in allogeneic mixed lymphocyte reactions constructed from human PBMCs. General study outcomes and caveats: About 75-97% of proliferating CD4+ or CD8+ clones could not be given a naive or memory phenotype. Because sequences at frequencies below about 10^-5 were poorly captured, only a minor fraction of alloreactive clones could be mapped back to unstimulated subsets. Unstimulated naive T cells appeared to be more diverse than memory T cells, and naive cells seemed to make a substantial contribution to the alloresponse. The cumulative frequency of alloreactive sequences that could be traced back to unstimulated CD4+ memory T cells was significantly reduced by siplizumab. The suppressive function of proliferating Tregs from siplizumab cultures was not functionally confirmed. Among mappable alloreactive CD4+ clones, the Treg-derived fraction averaged nearly 70% with siplizumab versus about 27% in control reactions.

Sorted unstimulated T cells, along with proliferating T cells recovered from mixed lymphocyte reactions, underwent TCRbeta CDR3 sequencing. Fresh whole blood from ten to eleven HLA-typed healthy donors served as the source for isolating PBMCs. To map where alloreactive clones came from, CD4+ non-regulatory T cells in the unstimulated state were FACS-sorted. Library preparation used the immunoSEQ multiplex PCR assay. Each sample had around 100,000 TCR templates assayed by the deep sequencing platform. Genomic DNA extracted from sorted T cells was the material used for TCRbeta CDR3 sequencing. The authors' analysis ran thus. The R programming language was used for clonal analysis of TCRbeta CDR3 data. Unstimulated samples were compared with post-reaction CFSE-low samples to define alloreactive CD4+ and CD8+ clones. Regulatory or non-regulatory origin was assigned to alloreactive CD4+ clones by matching of sequences to sorted unstimulated Treg and non-Treg repertoires. TCRdb took over this immuneACCESS table, retaining in-frame rearrangements with V and J assigned. Such tables are incomplete; in checked studies, under half of the missing clones stem from an unresolved V gene, and the remainder is unexplained. The V and J calls and the clone size are those of that table, but D and trimming were determined from the DNA. This sample comprises about 100,000 clones, roughly 91% of them detected only once. The top ten hold more than 10% of the sample.

Comment on this clone: Its antigen is unknown. The sample holds no much larger clone one base away, and base qualities are not on file.

The source material was non-Treg CD4+ T cells sorted from blood. The cell subset or site label of this sample denotes: FACS-sorted unstimulated CD4+ non-regulatory T cells. This receptor was identified in a human donor in good health.

The DNA sequence is as follows: TGTGCCAGTAGTATCGCCTTAGAGCAGGGCCAGTACTTC. Its translation is CASSIALEQGQYF. The sequence joins TRBV19 to TRBJ2-5, with TRBD1 as a weak D call on 5 bases. The CDR3 goes from the cysteine to the phenylalanine over 13 residues. The CDR3 DNA has 39 bases and is translated from base 1. V loses 3 bases of germline sequence and J loses 10 bases, and the interval between the two ends is 15 bases. Per the germline V gene (reference sequence), LNHDA is the CDR1 and SQIVND is the CDR2.